What follows is one T cell receptor (beta chain) and its context. This clone's antigen is unknown. One base away there is no much larger clone; base qualities are not given. This entry is derived from a study of cytomegalovirus exposure and HLA in healthy donors (dated by TCRdb to 2017 to 2019). Broadly, across the study: A later analysis indicated that the 120 or so validation repertoires were generated on the platform also employed for the 700 or so repertoires of the first cohort. The aim of the study was to test whether cataloging public T cell receptors could identify signatures of past pathogen exposure. To predict cytomegalovirus infection status, the study brought together high-throughput TCR immunosequencing, statistical association of individual TCRs with disease status, and machine learning. In addition to the first cohort of hundreds of subjects, a separate validation cohort of approximately 110 different subjects was used. Study-wide conclusions, independent of this receptor: The authors suggested that the approach could potentially be generalized to other disease states and immunological phenotypes. The validation cohort had no HLA typing available for a later analysis, so co-occurrence within that cohort was assessed over all 120 or so repertoires. A total of 150 to 200 TCR beta chains were listed by the study as associated with cytomegalovirus. In vitro tests confirmed that three of the cytomegalovirus-associated TCR beta chains recognize cytomegalovirus antigens. In a later analysis, TCRs clustered in the first cohort were found to also tend to co-occur in the roughly 130 validation repertoires, with 94% of cluster scores above 0. In both the original and validation cohorts, the classifier was reported to diagnose cytomegalovirus status with high specificity and sensitivity. Most TCR sequences were seen in very few donors, while some public TCRs were found in many individuals.

Separate from the approximately 700-subject first cohort, the validation cohort of roughly 120 subjects was the group to which the donors belonged. The protocol used for the library was the immunoSEQ multiplex PCR assay. In the source study's methods: A statistical classification framework was built for diagnosing cytomegalovirus status from the catalog of TCR beta chain sequences. TCRdb's version of the immuneACCESS table is confined to in-frame rearrangements and falls short of the full clone set. An unresolved V gene accounts for under half of the shortfall where checked; the remainder is of unknown origin. From that table come the V and J calls and clone size; the DNA was used to work out D and trimming. For this sample there are tens of thousands of clones; around 90% appear just once. The top ten hold 3% to 4% of the sample. CDR1 SGHDT and CDR2 YYEEEE are derived from the germline V gene. Its CDR3 holds 16 amino acids, cysteine through phenylalanine. This entry keeps only the CDR3 DNA: 48 bases, framed from base 1. Trimmed from V: 3 bases; trimmed from J: 7 bases; junction bases lacking a gene match: 8.

The source is a woman between 18 and 29 years old in good health and CMV-seropositive. The specimen sequenced was PBMCs. The chain is made from TRBV5-6 and TRBJ2-1, and 12 junctional nucleotides match TRBD2. The CDR3 here reads CASSWPSGRASNEQFF. The DNA reads as follows: TGTGCCAGCAGCTGGCCTAGCGGGAGGGCGAGTAATGAGCAGTTCTTC. Outside the CDR3, residues come from the reference TRBV5-6 and TRBJ2-1 proteins, so the full variable domain is: DAGVTQSPTHLIKTRGQQVTLRCSPKSGHDTVSWYQQALGQGPQFIFQYYEEEERQRGNFPDRFSGHQFPNYSSELNVNALLLGDSALYLCASSWPSGRASNEQFFGPGTRLTVL.